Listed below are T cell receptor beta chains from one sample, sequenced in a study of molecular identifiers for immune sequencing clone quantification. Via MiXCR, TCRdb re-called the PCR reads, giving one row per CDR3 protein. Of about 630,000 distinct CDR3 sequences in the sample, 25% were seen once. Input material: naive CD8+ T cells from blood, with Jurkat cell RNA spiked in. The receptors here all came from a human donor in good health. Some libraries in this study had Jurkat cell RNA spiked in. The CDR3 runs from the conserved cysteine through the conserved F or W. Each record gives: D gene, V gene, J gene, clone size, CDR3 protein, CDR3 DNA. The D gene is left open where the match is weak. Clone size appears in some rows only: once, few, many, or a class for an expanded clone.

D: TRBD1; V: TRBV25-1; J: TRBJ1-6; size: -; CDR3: CASRAPFGTDYNSPLHF; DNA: TGTGCCAGCAGAGCCCCTTTCGGGACAGACTATAATTCACCCCTCCACTTT
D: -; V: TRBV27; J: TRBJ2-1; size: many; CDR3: CASSQGHNEQFF; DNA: TGTGCCAGCAGTCAGGGGCACAATGAGCAGTTCTTC
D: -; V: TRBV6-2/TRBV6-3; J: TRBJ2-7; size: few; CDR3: CASSYRQFTYEQYF; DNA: TGTGCCAGCAGTTACCGACAGTTCACCTACGAGCAGTACTTC
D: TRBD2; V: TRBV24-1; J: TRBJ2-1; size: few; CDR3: CATSDSLAGGGDEQFF; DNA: TGTGCCACCAGTGACTCACTAGCGGGAGGGGGCGATGAGCAGTTCTTC
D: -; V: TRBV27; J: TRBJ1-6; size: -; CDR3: CASSHSLGVEFSPLHF; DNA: TGTGCCAGCAGTCATTCCCTAGGGGTGGAGTTTTCACCCCTCCACTTT
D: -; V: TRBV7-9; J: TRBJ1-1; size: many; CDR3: CASSPAGRESTEAFF; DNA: TGTGCCAGCAGCCCGGCGGGGAGGGAGAGCACTGAAGCTTTCTTT
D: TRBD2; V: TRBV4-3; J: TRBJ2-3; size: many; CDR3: CASSQDGGGADTQYF; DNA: TGCGCCAGCAGCCAAGATGGCGGGGGGGCAGATACGCAGTATTTT
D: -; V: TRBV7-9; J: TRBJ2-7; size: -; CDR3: CASSLGVGLGEQYF; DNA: TGTGCCAGCAGCTTAGGGGTCGGGTTGGGGGAGCAGTACTTC
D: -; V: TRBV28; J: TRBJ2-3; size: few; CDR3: CASSFRGTPSTDTQYF; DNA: TGTGCCAGCAGTTTCCGAGGGACTCCTTCTACAGATACGCAGTATTTT
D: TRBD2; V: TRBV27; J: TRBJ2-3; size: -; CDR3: CASSFQFRDLSGGNTDTQYF; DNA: TGTGCCAGCAGTTTCCAGTTTAGAGACCTTAGCGGGGGCAACACAGATACGCAGTATTTT
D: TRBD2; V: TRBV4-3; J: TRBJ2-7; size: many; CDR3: CASSQDRGSFTYEQYF; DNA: TGCGCCAGCAGCCAAGACCGCGGGAGCTTCACCTACGAGCAGTACTTC
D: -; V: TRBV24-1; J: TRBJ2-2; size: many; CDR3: CATSLRSNTGELFF; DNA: TGTGCCACCAGTCTTCGGTCGAACACCGGGGAGCTGTTTTTT
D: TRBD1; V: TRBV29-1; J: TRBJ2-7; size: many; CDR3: CSVMGQGNSHEQYF; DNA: TGCAGCGTTATGGGACAGGGGAACTCCCACGAGCAGTACTTC
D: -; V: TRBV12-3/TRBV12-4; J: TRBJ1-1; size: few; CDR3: CASSLRVPGLNTEAFF; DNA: TGTGCCAGCAGTTTACGGGTTCCAGGGCTGAACACTGAAGCTTTCTTT
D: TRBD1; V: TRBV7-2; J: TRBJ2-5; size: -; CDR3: CASSRGDSVGETQYF; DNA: TGTGCCAGCAGCAGAGGGGACAGCGTGGGGGAGACCCAGTACTTC
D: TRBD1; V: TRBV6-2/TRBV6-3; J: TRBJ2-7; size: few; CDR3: CASSYPGTAPEQYF; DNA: TGTGCCAGCAGTTACCCCGGGACAGCCCCCGAGCAGTACTTC
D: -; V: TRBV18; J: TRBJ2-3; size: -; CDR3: CASSPIAGTDTDTQYF; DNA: TGTGCCAGCTCACCTATAGCCGGGACTGACACAGATACGCAGTATTTT
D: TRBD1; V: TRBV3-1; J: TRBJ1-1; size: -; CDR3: CARSQQGARTEAFF; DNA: TGTGCCAGGAGTCAACAGGGGGCACGGACTGAAGCTTTCTTT
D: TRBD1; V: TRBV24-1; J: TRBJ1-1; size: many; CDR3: CATSTRDSEAFF; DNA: TGTGCCACCAGTACCCGGGACAGTGAAGCTTTCTTT
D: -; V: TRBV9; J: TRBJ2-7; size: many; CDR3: CASTPASEQYF; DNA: TGTGCCAGCACCCCAGCCTCAGAGCAGTACTTC
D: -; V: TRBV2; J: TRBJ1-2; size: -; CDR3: CASSGLESGNNYGYTF; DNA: TGTGCCAGCAGCGGGTTAGAAAGTGGAAATAACTATGGCTACACCTTC
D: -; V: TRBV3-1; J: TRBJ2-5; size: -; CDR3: CASSQDIYRGETQYF; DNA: TGTGCCAGCAGCCAGGATATTTACCGGGGGGAGACCCAGTACTTC
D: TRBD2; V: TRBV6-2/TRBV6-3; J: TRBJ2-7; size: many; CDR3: CASSPQRGAFDEQYF; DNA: TGTGCCAGCAGCCCACAGCGGGGGGCCTTTGACGAGCAGTACTTC
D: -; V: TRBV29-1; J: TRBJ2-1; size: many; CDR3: CSSRRQEYNEQFF; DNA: TGCAGTTCCCGTCGACAGGAGTACAATGAGCAGTTCTTC
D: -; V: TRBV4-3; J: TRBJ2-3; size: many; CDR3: CASSQDGLVGDTQYF; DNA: TGCGCCAGCAGCCAAGATGGGCTAGTGGGAGATACGCAGTATTTT
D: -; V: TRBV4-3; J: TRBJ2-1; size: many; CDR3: CASSQDTGRYEQFF; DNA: TGCGCCAGCAGCCAAGACACAGGGCGGTATGAGCAGTTCTTC
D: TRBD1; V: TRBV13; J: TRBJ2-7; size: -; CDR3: CASRKDRGTTYEQYF; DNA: TGTGCCAGCAGAAAGGACAGGGGGACGACCTACGAGCAGTACTTC
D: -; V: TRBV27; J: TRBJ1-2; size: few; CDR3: CASSYTGEGYGYTF; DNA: TGTGCCAGCAGTTACACAGGAGAAGGCTATGGCTACACCTTC
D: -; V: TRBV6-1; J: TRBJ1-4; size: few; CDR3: CASLITPTNEKLFF; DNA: TGTGCCAGCTTAATAACGCCAACTAATGAAAAACTGTTTTTT
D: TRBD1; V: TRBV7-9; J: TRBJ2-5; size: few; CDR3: CASSLRTGEYETQYF; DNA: TGTGCCAGCAGCTTGCGGACAGGGGAGTACGAGACCCAGTACTTC
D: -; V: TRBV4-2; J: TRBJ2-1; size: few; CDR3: CASSQDWGGASHNEQFF; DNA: TGTGCCAGCAGCCAAGATTGGGGGGGGGCTAGCCACAATGAGCAGTTCTTC
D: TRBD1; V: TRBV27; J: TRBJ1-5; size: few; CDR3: CASSSYRGGNQPQHF; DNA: TGTGCCAGCAGTTCGTACAGGGGGGGCAATCAGCCCCAGCATTTT
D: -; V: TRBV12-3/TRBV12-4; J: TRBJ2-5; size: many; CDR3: CASSPSQGGETQYF; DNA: TGTGCCAGCAGTCCTTCACAAGGGGGAGAGACCCAGTACTTC
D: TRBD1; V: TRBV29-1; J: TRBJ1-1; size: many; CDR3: CSVGPLQGEGNTEAFF; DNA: TGCAGCGTTGGGCCGTTACAGGGGGAGGGGAACACTGAAGCTTTCTTT
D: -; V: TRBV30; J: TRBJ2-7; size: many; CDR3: CAWSLGPTGPYEQYF; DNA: TGTGCCTGGAGTCTCGGACCCACCGGCCCCTACGAGCAGTACTTC
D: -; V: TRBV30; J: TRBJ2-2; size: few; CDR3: CAWLHPGLTHAGELFF; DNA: TGTGCCTGGTTACACCCCGGACTGACACACGCCGGGGAGCTGTTTTTT
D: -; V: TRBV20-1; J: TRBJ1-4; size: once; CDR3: CSARDIRGTNEKPFF; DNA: TGCAGTGCTAGAGATATCAGGGGAACTAATGAAAAACCGTTTTTT
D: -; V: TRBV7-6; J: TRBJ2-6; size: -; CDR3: CASSFPIARTSGANVLTF; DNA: TGTGCCAGCAGCTTCCCTATCGCTAGGACATCTGGGGCCAACGTCCTGACTTTC
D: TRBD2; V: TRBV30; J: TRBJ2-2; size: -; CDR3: CAWSPISGGAGELFF; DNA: TGTGCCTGGAGTCCAATCAGCGGGGGGGCCGGGGAGCTGTTTTTT
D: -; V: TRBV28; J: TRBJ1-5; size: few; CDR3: CASSLSETADDNQPQHF; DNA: TGTGCCAGCAGTTTATCAGAGACAGCAGATGACAATCAGCCCCAGCATTTT
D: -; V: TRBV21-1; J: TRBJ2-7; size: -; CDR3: CASSKVDRFISYEQYF; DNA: TGTGCCAGCAGCAAAGTAGACAGGTTTATTTCCTACGAGCAGTACTTC
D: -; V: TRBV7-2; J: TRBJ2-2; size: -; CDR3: CASSWRANTGELFF; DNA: TGTGCCAGCAGCTGGCGGGCGAACACCGGGGAGCTGTTTTTT
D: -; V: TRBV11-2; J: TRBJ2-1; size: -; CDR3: CASSLDPGDGEQFF; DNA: TGTGCCAGCAGCTTAGATCCGGGGGATGGTGAGCAGTTCTTC
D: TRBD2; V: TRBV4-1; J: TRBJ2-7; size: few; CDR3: CASSLRTSSTYEQYF; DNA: TGCGCCAGCAGCCTGAGGACTAGTTCGACCTACGAGCAGTACTTC
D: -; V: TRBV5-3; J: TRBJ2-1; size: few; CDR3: CASSLSLSEFF; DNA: TGTGCCAGCAGCTTGTCGCTTTCTGAGTTCTTC
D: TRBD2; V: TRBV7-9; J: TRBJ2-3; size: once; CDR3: CASSNPQLAGVDTQYF; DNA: TGTGCCAGCAGCAATCCTCAACTAGCGGGGGTGGATACGCAGTATTTT
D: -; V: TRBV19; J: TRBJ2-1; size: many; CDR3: CASSIRNEQFF; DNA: TGTGCCAGTAGTATTCGGAATGAGCAGTTCTTC
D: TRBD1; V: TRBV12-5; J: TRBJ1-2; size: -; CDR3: CASGLVTSFTGDKMTNYGYTF; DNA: TGTGCTAGTGGTTTGGTTACATCCTTTACAGGGGATAAGATGACTAACTATGGCTACACCTTC
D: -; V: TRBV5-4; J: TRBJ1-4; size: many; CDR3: CASSMDAGDEKLFF; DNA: TGTGCCAGCAGCATGGACGCAGGGGATGAAAAACTGTTTTTT
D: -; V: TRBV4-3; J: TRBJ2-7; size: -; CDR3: CASSPERTVYYEQYF; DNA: TGCGCCAGCAGCCCGGAACGGACAGTTTACTACGAGCAGTACTTC
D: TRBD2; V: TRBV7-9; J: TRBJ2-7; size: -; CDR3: CASGLLSGSEQYF; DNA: TGTGCCAGCGGCTTATTGAGCGGGAGCGAGCAGTACTTC
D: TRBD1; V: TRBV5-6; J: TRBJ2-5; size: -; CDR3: CASSGPAGGGETQYF; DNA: TGTGCCAGCAGCGGCCCGGCAGGGGGCGGAGAGACTCAGTACTTC
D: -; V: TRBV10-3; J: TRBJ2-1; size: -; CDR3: CAISVSTSYNEQFF; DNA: TGTGCCATCAGTGTGTCGACCTCTTACAATGAGCAGTTCTTC
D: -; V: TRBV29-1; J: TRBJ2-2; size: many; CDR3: CSVDPGATGELFF; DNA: TGCAGCGTCGACCCAGGGGCCACCGGGGAGCTGTTTTTT
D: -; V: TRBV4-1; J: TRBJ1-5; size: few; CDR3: CASSQVRDIGNQPQHF; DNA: TGCGCCAGCAGCCAAGTTAGGGACATCGGCAATCAGCCCCAGCATTTT
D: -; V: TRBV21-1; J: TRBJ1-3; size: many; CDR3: CASSPRGLGNTIYF; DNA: TGTGCCAGCAGCCCAAGGGGACTGGGAAACACCATATATTTT
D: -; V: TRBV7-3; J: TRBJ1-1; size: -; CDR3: CASSSAGTATEAFF; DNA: TGTGCCAGCAGCTCCGCCGGGACCGCCACTGAAGCTTTCTTT